This TCR beta chain was obtained from a study of T cell repertoires in cytomegalovirus infection. In the study overall: From public TCR beta signatures came an indication of both CMV infection and matching HLA type.

CDR1 and CDR2 (germline): SNHLY, FYNNEI. V shed 6 bases and J shed 5 bases, with 4 bases lying between them. This CDR3 has 10 amino acids. A single record per CDR3 protein comes from TCRdb applying MiXCR to the reads. Among approximately 260,000 distinct CDR3 sequences listed, approximately 15% were seen once. Findings of the study overall: Cumulative public TCR beta family frequency identified carriers of CMV plus the relevant HLA. HLA-C-restricted TCR beta clonotypes specific for CMV led the ex vivo response.

This clonotype was seen a handful of times. Antigen unknown. Material for sequencing was CD8+ T cells from PBMCs. The source is a human donor in good health (CMV status not recorded). Some clones in this sample may be carry-over from other donors' samples. The chain employs TRBV2 and TRBJ1-2; no firm D call. The CDR3 loop is CASRSYGYTF. CDR3 sequence (DNA): TGTGCCAGCAGATCGTATGGCTACACCTTC.